These T cell receptor beta chains were read from a single sample in a study of cytomegalovirus exposure and HLA in healthy donors. Profiling relied on immunoSEQ multiplex PCR, and the TCRdb table lists in-frame clones only, not all of them. This table holds roughly 110,000 clones, roughly 71% found once. Sequenced sample: PBMCs. Receptor source: a man aged 18 to 30 in good health and CMV-seropositive. Both conserved end residues are part of each CDR3. A D gene is named only where the DNA matches it firmly. Expanded clones are given a class, and other clones once, few, many or no size at all.

clone_size: -; v_call: TRBV11-3; d_call: -; cdr3_length: 15; j_call: TRBJ2-3; cdr3_nt: TGTGCCAGCAGCTTCTCTACTGGACTGGGCGATACGCAGTATTTT; cdr3_aa: CASSFSTGLGDTQYF
clone_size: -; v_call: TRBV6-5; d_call: TRBD1; cdr3_length: 15; j_call: TRBJ1-4; cdr3_nt: TGTGCCAGCAAAAAGGGGGCGGCAGGGAATGAAAAACTGTTTTTT; cdr3_aa: CASKKGAAGNEKLFF
clone_size: -; v_call: TRBV5-1; d_call: -; cdr3_length: 14; j_call: TRBJ2-5; cdr3_nt: TGCGCCAGCAGCTTGTTTGGGGGGCAAGAGACCCAGTACTTC; cdr3_aa: CASSLFGGQETQYF
clone_size: few; v_call: TRBV5-1; d_call: -; cdr3_length: 16; j_call: TRBJ1-6; cdr3_nt: TGCGCCAGCAGACTTCAGGCGAGCTCCTATAATTCACCCCTCCACTTT; cdr3_aa: CASRLQASSYNSPLHF
clone_size: -; v_call: TRBV5-4; d_call: TRBD2; cdr3_length: 15; j_call: TRBJ2-3; cdr3_nt: TGTGCCAGCAGCTTACCGGGACTAGCGGGGGATACGCAGTATTTT; cdr3_aa: CASSLPGLAGDTQYF
clone_size: -; v_call: TRBV5-1; d_call: -; cdr3_length: 14; j_call: TRBJ2-5; cdr3_nt: TGCGCCAGCAGCTCCCGGGCCGGGGAGGAGACCCAGTACTTC; cdr3_aa: CASSSRAGEETQYF
clone_size: few; v_call: TRBV4-1; d_call: TRBD2; cdr3_length: 16; j_call: TRBJ2-1; cdr3_nt: TGCGCCAGCAGCCGGTGGACTAGCGGGGGGGCGAATGAGCAGTTCTTC; cdr3_aa: CASSRWTSGGANEQFF
clone_size: -; v_call: TRBV6-6; d_call: TRBD1; cdr3_length: 14; j_call: TRBJ2-1; cdr3_nt: TGTGCCAGCAGCCACAGGGGAGCCTACAATGAGCAGTTCTTC; cdr3_aa: CASSHRGAYNEQFF
clone_size: -; v_call: TRBV5-4; d_call: -; cdr3_length: 16; j_call: TRBJ2-7; cdr3_nt: TGTGCCAGCCCCGGGGGTGGGACAGTGAGCTCCTACGAGCAGTACTTC; cdr3_aa: CASPGGGTVSSYEQYF
clone_size: -; v_call: TRBV14; d_call: TRBD1; cdr3_length: 14; j_call: TRBJ2-3; cdr3_nt: TGTGCCAGCAGCCGGGACAGGGGCTCAGATACGCAGTATTTT; cdr3_aa: CASSRDRGSDTQYF
clone_size: -; v_call: TRBV7-2; d_call: -; cdr3_length: 18; j_call: TRBJ1-5; cdr3_nt: TGTGCCAGCAGCTTAGCGCGGTCAGGGGTCTATAGCAATCAGCCCCAGCATTTT; cdr3_aa: CASSLARSGVYSNQPQHF